What follows are 23 T cell receptor beta chains derived from one specimen sequenced in a study of molecular identifiers for immune sequencing clone quantification. Via MiXCR, TCRdb re-called the PCR reads, giving one row per CDR3 protein. The sample yields 60,000 to 70,000 distinct CDR3 sequences, around 19% seen once. Specimen: naive CD8+ T cells from blood, with Jurkat cell RNA spiked in. Subset of the sample: FACS-sorted CD8+CD4-CCR7+CD45RA+ naive T cells. The source is a human donor in good health. Some libraries in this study had Jurkat cell RNA spiked in.

This clonotype was detected only a few times. The chain has TRBV12-3 or TRBV12-4 and TRBJ2-5; 8 bases fit TRBD1. Trimming cost V 6 bases and J 3 bases; bases outside gene matches: 6. The CDR3 has 14 amino acids. The CDR3 region has the DNA TGTGCCAGCAGACTTGACAGGGGAAAAGAGACCCAGTACTTC. This gives the protein CASRLDRGKETQYF.

As to this clonotype: A much larger clone lies one base from this, so it may be a read error. This rearrangement joins TRBV6-2 or TRBV6-3 to TRBJ2-5; 13 positions agree with TRBD2. This CDR3 has 19 residues. V trimming: 5 bases; J trimming: 1 base; junction bases outside the gene matches: 13. The germline CDR1 and CDR2 sequences are MNHEY and SVGEGT. The CDR3 bases are TGTGCCAGCAGTGCTGGACTAGCGGGAGTATGGGGGGGCCAAGAGACCCAGTACTTC. Translating gives CASSAGLAGVWGGQETQYF.

This clonotype was detected many times. For the CDR3, the DNA is TGCGCCAGCAGCCAGTGGATAACAGAAAATGAAAAACTGTTTTTT. It codes for CASSQWITENEKLFF. The chain uses TRBV4-3 and TRBJ1-4; D unclear. CDR1 and CDR2 from the germline V gene are LGHNA and YSLEER. Trimming took off 3 bases at V and 5 bases at J, with 13 bases between the two ends. The CDR3 has 15 amino acids.

This clonotype was found many times. The chain is built from TRBV7-8 and TRBJ2-1; 12 nucleotides line up with TRBD2. The length of the CDR3 is 19 residues. V shed 5 bases, J shed 9 bases, and the junction held 20 bases outside the gene matches. Germline loops: CDR1 SGHVS, CDR2 FQNEAQ. The CDR3 spells CASSHRLAGAAPFLIEQFF. The CDR3 nucleotides are TGTGCCAGCAGCCACAGACTAGCGGGAGCCGCCCCTTTCCTGATTGAGCAGTTCTTC.

The chain is built from TRBV6-6 and TRBJ2-1, with 7 bases aligning to TRBD2. CDR3 length: 17 residues. Trimming removed 2 bases from V and 5 bases from J; junction bases left unmatched: 12. Germline V gives CDR1 MNHNY, CDR2 SVGAGI (reference sequence). The CDR3 region has the DNA TGTGCCAGCAGTTACGGACTTGGGGAGGGATTAAACAATGAGCAGTTCTTC. Translated, it gives CASSYGLGEGLNNEQFF.

This clonotype was found a few times. V gene TRBV9 combines with J gene TRBJ2-7, with a possible D match to TRBD2 (5 bases). The germline V gene encodes CDR1 SGDLS and CDR2 YYNGEE. The CDR3 spans 15 residues. V was pared by 3 bases and J by 0 bases, with 13 bases between. CDR3 amino acids: CASSAGGSTSYEQYF. The CDR3, as DNA: TGTGCCAGCAGCGCAGGAGGTTCGACCTCCTACGAGCAGTACTTC.

The sample holds many counts of this clonotype. This chain links TRBV3-1 with TRBJ2-3, with unresolved D. Germline values: CDR1 LGHDT, CDR2 YNNKEL (reference sequence). The CDR3 covers 14 residues. V was cut by 0 bases and J by 6 bases, with 10 bases left in between. CDR3 residues: CASSQDHWSDTQYF. The CDR3 bases are TGTGCCAGCAGCCAAGACCATTGGTCGGATACGCAGTATTTT.

This rearrangement joins TRBV27 to TRBJ2-7, with a tentative D call TRBD1 (7 bases). Trimming removed 1 base from V and 6 bases from J, with 19 bases in between. The CDR3 runs 16 residues. Germline V gene data show CDR1 as MNHEY and CDR2 as SMNVEV (reference sequence). The CDR3 DNA reads TGTGCCAGCAGTTTATTCCGGCCAGGGGGGTCGTTCGAGCAGTACTTC. This encodes CASSLFRPGGSFEQYF.

This clonotype was seen many times. The chain's CDR3 is CASSYGGRDEQYF. CDR3 in DNA: TGTGCCAGCAGTTACGGCGGGAGGGACGAGCAGTACTTC. The V gene is TRBV6-2 or TRBV6-3, the J gene TRBJ2-7, with 9 bases lining up with TRBD2. Germline CDR1 and CDR2: MNHEY and SVGEGT. Losses at the gene ends were 2 bases for V and 5 bases for J; bases not matched to a gene: 1. The CDR3 length is 13 residues.

To note about this clonotype: The junction differs from germline at one of its ends, possibly a read error. J is TRBJ2-1 and V is TRBV5-3; D may be TRBD1 (5 bases). TRBV5-3 is classed as an ORF, of uncertain function. The CDR3 spans 12 residues. Here the CDR3 DNA reads TGTGCCAGCAGCTTATCAGGGTTTGAGCAGTTCTTC. It yields the protein CASSLSGFEQFF.

This clonotype has a count of ten or more. The chain couples TRBV9 to TRBJ2-7; 10 bases are shared with TRBD1. The CDR3 loop spans 15 amino acids. Germline V gene sequence: CDR1 SGDLS, CDR2 YYNGEE. V lost 4 bases and J lost 3; bases outside the gene matches: 7. Here the CDR3 reads CASSLGTGANYEQYF. CDR3 in DNA: TGTGCCAGCAGCCTTGGGACAGGGGCCAACTACGAGCAGTACTTC. Filled out from reference TRBV9 and TRBJ2-7, the complete variable domain reads DSGVTQTPKHLITATGQRVTLRCSPRSGDLSVYWYQQSLDQGLQFLIQYYNGEERAKGNILERFSAQQFPDLHSELNLSSLELGDSALYFCASSLGTGANYEQYFGPGTRLTVT.

V and J are TRBV9 and TRBJ2-7; D perhaps matches TRBD2 (6 bases). Germline CDR1 reads SGDLS; CDR2 reads YYNGEE. The CDR3 has 15 residues. Trimming removed 3 bases at V and 2 bases at J, with 15 bases between. The CDR3 is CASSETAGPAYEQYF. The CDR3 DNA sequence: TGTGCCAGCAGCGAGACCGCGGGGCCCGCCTACGAGCAGTACTTC.

This clonotype was detected many times. The CDR3 spells CASRNTGTSRTGELFF. In DNA, the CDR3 is TGTGCCAGCAGAAACACCGGGACTAGTCGCACCGGGGAGCTGTTTTTT. The genes are TRBV7-6 and TRBJ2-2; 8 nucleotides align to TRBD2. Germline CDR1 SGHVS, CDR2 FNYEAQ. J lost 4 bases, V lost 6 bases, and 10 bases had no gene match. CDR3 length equals 16 residues.

The CDR3 sequence: CASLPSASGYNEQFF. The CDR3 DNA reads TGTGCCAGCCTCCCATCGGCTAGCGGTTACAATGAGCAGTTCTTC. V usage is TRBV28 and J usage is TRBJ2-1; 7 bases agree with TRBD2. This CDR3 region has 15 residues. V dropped 8 bases and J dropped 4; count of bases not matched to a gene: 11. CDR1 and CDR2 (germline): MDHEN, SYDVKM. The variable domain in full, completed from reference TRBV28 and TRBJ2-1, reads DVKVTQSSRYLVKRTGEKVFLECVQDMDHENMFWYRQDPGLGLRLIYFSYDVKMKEKGDIPEGYSVSREKKERFSLILESASTNQTSMYLCASLPSASGYNEQFFGPGTRLTVL.

This sequence joins TRBV6-2 or TRBV6-3 and TRBJ2-5, with D possibly matching TRBD2 (5 bases). V shed 7 bases and J shed 4 bases, with 10 bases lying between them. The germline gives CDR1 MNHEY, CDR2 SVGEGT. This CDR3 contains 12 residues. In nucleotides, the CDR3 is TGTGCCAGCAAACCAGGAGGAGAGACCCAGTACTTC. Translation gives CASKPGGETQYF.

This clonotype was observed a few times. The chain couples TRBV27 to TRBJ1-4; perhaps TRBD1 as D (6 bases). The V end lost 5 bases, the J end lost 7 bases, and 17 bases lay between the germline ends. CDR1 is MNHEY and CDR2 is SMNVEV in the germline V gene (reference sequence). The CDR3 consists of 15 residues. CDR3: CASSPRGGRGEKLFF. CDR3 bases: TGTGCCAGCAGTCCCCGGGGGGGGCGAGGTGAAAAACTGTTTTTT.

This clonotype has at least ten counts. The chain links TRBV4-1 to TRBJ2-5; D gene unclear. V was shortened by 0 bases and J by 10 bases, with 9 bases between the two germline ends. CDR3 length equals 12 residues. In germline, CDR1 is MGHRA, CDR2 YSYEKL. In DNA form, the CDR3 reads TGCGCCAGCAGCCAAGAGACCCGACACCAGTACTTC. Translating gives CASSQETRHQYF.

The V call is TRBV5-1, the J call TRBJ2-2, with D perhaps being TRBD1 or TRBD2 (5 bases each). The CDR3 has 16 residues. In germline, CDR1 is SGHRS, CDR2 YFSETQ. V lost 4 bases to trimming and J lost 5 bases, with 18 bases between them. The CDR3 DNA sequence: TGCGCCAGCAGCCCCGCGGCCGGGACGTTGACCGGGGAGCTGTTTTTT. Its translation: CASSPAAGTLTGELFF.

This clonotype was seen a few times. This chain uses TRBV7-6 with TRBJ1-1; 11 bases map to TRBD1. Losses at the gene ends were 6 bases for V and 11 bases for J; bases not matched to a gene: 11. The germline V gene has CDR1 SGHVS and CDR2 FNYEAQ. This CDR3 is 14 amino acids long. CDR3 sequence: CASRDGQGASRAFF. The DNA of the CDR3 is TGTGCCAGCAGGGATGGACAGGGGGCAAGTCGCGCTTTCTTT.

The table lists this clonotype with many counts. V usage is TRBV4-3 and J usage is TRBJ2-1, with D possibly being TRBD2 (5 bases). Between the trimmed V and J ends, which lost 0 bases and 0 bases, there was a span of 9 bases. This CDR3 contains 16 residues. Looked up from germline, CDR1 is LGHNA and CDR2 is YSLEER. CDR3 protein: CASSQDRGSSYNEQFF. The CDR3 DNA reads as TGCGCCAGCAGCCAAGATCGGGGAAGCTCCTACAATGAGCAGTTCTTC.

This clonotype was recorded a few times. The CDR3 loop reads CASSLTGDYEQYF. CDR3 bases: TGTGCCAGCAGTCTTACAGGGGACTACGAGCAGTACTTC. The chain joins TRBV9 to TRBJ2-7; 7 nucleotides agree with TRBD1. V was clipped by 5 bases and J by 3 bases; unmatched bases: 5. The CDR3 consists of 13 residues. Per germline, CDR1 SGDLS and CDR2 YYNGEE. Complete variable domain (other parts from reference TRBV9 and TRBJ2-7): DSGVTQTPKHLITATGQRVTLRCSPRSGDLSVYWYQQSLDQGLQFLIQYYNGEERAKGNILERFSAQQFPDLHSELNLSSLELGDSALYFCASSLTGDYEQYFGPGTRLTVT.

This clonotype was seen many times. This chain uses TRBV27 with TRBJ1-1, with D uncertain. The CDR3 covers 13 residues. Trimming removed 6 bases at V and 6 bases at J, with 14 bases between. Germline V lookup: CDR1 MNHEY, CDR2 SMNVEV (reference sequence). CDR3 protein: CASSQVEGAEAFF. The CDR3 bases are TGTGCCAGCAGCCAGGTGGAGGGCGCTGAAGCTTTCTTT.

This clonotype was observed many times. The chain combines TRBV4-1 with TRBJ2-3; D remains ambiguous. Germline V gene lookup returns CDR1 MGHRA and CDR2 YSYEKL. CDR3 length equals 12 residues. V was clipped by 3 bases and J by 4 bases, with 5 bases between them. The CDR3 loop reads CASSQFADTQYF. The CDR3 DNA is TGCGCCAGCAGCCAGTTCGCAGATACGCAGTATTTT.